One and the same sample provided the 30 T cell receptor beta chains below, sequenced in a study of shared clonotypes between healthy human individuals. Using immunoSEQ multiplex PCR, the repertoire was profiled, and TCRdb retains in-frame clones only, with some absent. The sample contains roughly 1 million clones, approximately 80% of which appear only once. The source material was memory CD4+ T cells from PBMCs. The subset: CD45RA-negative fraction. These receptors were obtained from a young man in good health. Some clones in this sample may be carry-over from other donors' samples.

This chain connects TRBV5-1 to TRBJ2-3, with TRBD2 matching over 14 bases. This CDR3 comprises 15 residues. The ends lost 3 bases at V and 5 bases at J; junction bases unmatched: 2. Germline loops: CDR1 SGHRS, CDR2 YFSETQ. The CDR3 bases are TGCGCCAGCAGCTCGGGACTAGCGGGAGTAGATACGCAGTATTTT. Translation gives CASSSGLAGVDTQYF.

V and J are TRBV10-2 and TRBJ2-7; TRBD1 aligns across 7 bases. This CDR3 contains 15 residues. V shed 0 bases, J shed 2 bases, and the junction held 4 bases outside the gene matches. Germline values: CDR1 WSHSY, CDR2 SAAADI. Here the CDR3 DNA reads TGCGCCAGCAGTGAGTCGACAGGGCGCCCCTACGAGCAGTACTTC. It codes for CASSESTGRPYEQYF.

In this sample, this clone turned up many times. The chain has TRBV5-1 and TRBJ2-1; possible D gene TRBD1, 6 bases. V was clipped by 4 bases and J by 0 bases, with 17 bases between them. Germline V gene sequence: CDR1 SGHRS, CDR2 YFSETQ. The CDR3 loop spans 17 amino acids. DNA for the CDR3: TGCGCCAGCAGCGGGACAAGGGCCCTCAGCTCCTACAATGAGCAGTTCTTC. Residues: CASSGTRALSSYNEQFF.

V and J are TRBV2 and TRBJ2-6, with a tentative D call TRBD1 (5 bases). The germline gives CDR1 SNHLY, CDR2 FYNNEI. This CDR3 contains 16 residues. V lost 4 bases to trimming and J lost 0 bases, with 10 bases between them. CDR3 nucleotide sequence: TGTGCCAGCAGTGCGGACAACTACTCTGGGGCCAACGTCCTGACTTTC. Amino acids: CASSADNYSGANVLTF.

This chain uses TRBV18 with TRBJ1-2; possibly TRBD1 for D (5 bases). The CDR3 is 15 residues long. The germline V gene encodes CDR1 KGHSH and CDR2 LQKENI. Trimming shortened V by 6 bases and J by 8 bases, and 22 bases separated the two germline ends. The CDR3 nucleotides read TGTGCCAGCTCCGATTCAGGGCAGGTTCTATTGGGCTACACCTTC. Translation gives CASSDSGQVLLGYTF.

This chain links TRBV6-4 with TRBJ2-3; TRBD2 aligns across 14 bases. Germline trimming cut 6 bases from V and 6 bases from J; bases unmatched to any gene: 2. The CDR3 has 14 amino acids. Germline V gene lookup returns CDR1 MRHNA and CDR2 SNTAGT. CDR3 coding DNA: TGTGCCAGCAGGGGGACTAGCGGGAGCGATACGCAGTATTTT. Amino acids: CASRGTSGSDTQYF.

This chain joins TRBV18 and TRBJ1-4; D is unclear. V shed 0 bases and J shed 5 bases, with 10 bases lying between them. Germline values: CDR1 KGHSH, CDR2 LQKENI. CDR3 length equals 15 residues. In DNA, the CDR3 is TGTGCCAGCTCACCACCCTCGGGTGGGAATGAAAAACTGTTTTTT. It encodes CASSPPSGGNEKLFF. The full variable domain, in which reference TRBV18 and TRBJ1-4 provide the parts outside the CDR3, is NAGVMQNPRHLVRRRGQEARLRCSPMKGHSHVYWYRQLPEEGLKFMVYLQKENIIDESGMPKERFSAEFPKEGPSILRIQQVVRGDSAAYFCASSPPSGGNEKLFFGSGTQLSVL.

There are many counts of this clone. Other DNA sequences in the same sample also yield this CDR3. The chain is built from TRBV10-3 and TRBJ2-3, with 10 bases lining up with TRBD2. The ends lost 2 bases at V and 2 bases at J; junction bases unmatched: 4. The germline V gene has CDR1 ENHRY and CDR2 SYGVKD. This CDR3 has 16 residues. The CDR3 is CAISEGLAGVTDTQYF. The CDR3 bases are TGTGCCATCAGTGAGGGGCTAGCGGGGGTCACAGATACGCAGTATTTT.

This clone is a singleton in its sample. This chain links TRBV19 with TRBJ2-1, with unresolved D. The V end was cut by 5 bases, the J end by 0 bases, with 5 bases between. This CDR3 contains 13 residues. Germline CDR1 and CDR2: LNHDA and SQIVND (reference sequence). CDR3 sequence (DNA): TGTGCCAGTAGTGAAAGCTCCTACAATGAGCAGTTCTTC. It codes for CASSESSYNEQFF. Combining the CDR3 with reference TRBV19 and TRBJ2-1 gives the whole variable domain DGGITQSPKYLFRKEGQNVTLSCEQNLNHDAMYWYRQDPGQGLRLIYYSQIVNDFQKGDIAEGYSVSREKKESFPLTVTSAQKNPTAFYLCASSESSYNEQFFGPGTRLTVL.

The chain combines TRBV9 with TRBJ2-1; the match to TRBD2 covers 12 bases. The CDR3 is 15 amino acids. Germline V gene sequence: CDR1 SGDLS, CDR2 YYNGEE. Trimming at V came to 1 base and at J to 7 bases, leaving 3 bases not matched to a gene. For the CDR3, the DNA is TGTGCCAGCAGCGTACGACTAGCGGGGGAAAATGAGCAGTTCTTC. This translates into CASSVRLAGENEQFF.

The rearrangement uses TRBV28 and TRBJ2-1, with D unresolved. V dropped 6 bases and J dropped 8 bases, with 8 bases sitting between them. There are 11 residues in the CDR3. Germline V gene data show CDR1 as MDHEN and CDR2 as SYDVKM. CDR3 DNA: TGTGCCAGCAGAAATGAACATGAGCAGTTCTTC. It specifies CASRNEHEQFF.

The sample holds a few counts of this clone. Other DNA sequences in the sample encode the same CDR3. The V call is TRBV7-2, the J call TRBJ2-5; 10 bases fit TRBD2. J gave up 2 bases and V 6 bases, and 6 bases lay outside the gene matches. This CDR3 spans 15 amino acids. Germline V lookup: CDR1 SGHTA, CDR2 FQGNSA. CDR3 sequence reads: CASSRTSGPQETQYF. In DNA form, the CDR3 reads TGTGCCAGCAGTCGGACTAGCGGACCTCAAGAGACCCAGTACTTC.

The chain uses TRBV6-5 and TRBJ1-1, with unresolved D. V was pared by 7 bases and J by 7 bases, with 19 bases between. CDR3 size: 14 residues. In germline, CDR1 is MNHEY, CDR2 SVGAGI. The CDR3 region is CASKMTFSTYEAFF. Here the CDR3 DNA reads TGTGCCAGCAAAATGACGTTCTCGACATATGAAGCTTTCTTT.

The J gene is TRBJ2-3, the V gene TRBV27; 9 bases are shared with TRBD2. This CDR3 region has 19 residues. V was pared by 6 bases and J by 1 base, with 17 bases of the junction left unmatched. Germline CDR1 reads MNHEY; CDR2 reads SMNVEV (reference sequence). The CDR3 loop is CASRTRTWTSEGGTDTQYF. CDR3 nucleotides: TGTGCCAGCAGGACTAGGACTTGGACTAGCGAGGGGGGCACAGATACGCAGTATTTT.

The V call is TRBV19, the J call TRBJ2-7; 8 nucleotides agree with TRBD1. Germline values: CDR1 LNHDA, CDR2 SQIVND (reference sequence). The CDR3 has 15 residues. The trim removed 7 bases at V and 5 bases at J, leaving 13 bases unmatched. For the CDR3, the DNA is TGTGCCAGTACTCAGAATCCACAGGGGGTCCACGAGCAGTACTTC. Its translation is CASTQNPQGVHEQYF.

The chain is built from TRBV28 and TRBJ1-1; D ambiguous. V lost 6 bases and J 7 bases, leaving 18 bases between the germline ends. The CDR3 is 14 residues long. The germline CDR1 and CDR2 sequences are MDHEN and SYDVKM. CDR3 DNA: TGTGCCAGCAGAACCTTGGGCGGGCCAGGTGAAGCTTTCTTT. Its protein product is CASRTLGGPGEAFF.

The chain is built from TRBV4-3 and TRBJ1-1; possibly TRBD1 for D (5 bases). V shed 0 bases and J shed 1 base, with 9 bases lying between them. The CDR3 is made up of 15 amino acids. From germline, CDR1 is LGHNA and CDR2 YSLEER. The CDR3 region is CASSQDWGKNTEAFF. CDR3 coding DNA: TGCGCCAGCAGCCAAGACTGGGGGAAGAACACTGAAGCTTTCTTT.

The rearrangement links TRBV7-9 to TRBJ1-5, with 7 bases matching TRBD1. V shed 5 bases, J shed 7 bases, and the junction held 5 bases outside the gene matches. The germline V gene has CDR1 SEHNR and CDR2 FQNEAQ (reference sequence). The CDR3 has 13 amino acids. CDR3 in amino acids: CASSQTGSQPQHF. CDR3 in DNA: TGTGCCAGCAGCCAGACAGGGAGCCAGCCCCAGCATTTT.

The rearrangement uses TRBV11-3 and TRBJ1-2, with a possible D match to TRBD1 (5 bases). V lost 4 bases and J lost 6, with 30 bases in between. The CDR3 loop spans 19 amino acids. The V gene's germline CDR1 is SGHNT and CDR2 YENEEA. This CDR3 is CASSSKAGGGRAPTNGYTF. Written as DNA, the CDR3 is TGTGCCAGCAGCTCAAAGGCCGGGGGTGGGAGGGCACCCACAAATGGCTACACCTTC. Complete variable domain (other parts from reference TRBV11-3 and TRBJ1-2): EAGVVQSPRYKIIEKKQPVAFWCNPISGHNTLYWYLQNLGQGPELLIRYENEEAVDDSQLPKDRFSAERLKGVDSTLKIQPAELGDSAVYLCASSSKAGGGRAPTNGYTFGSGTRLTVV.

The chain employs TRBV4-1 and TRBJ2-7; D perhaps matches TRBD1 (5 bases). This CDR3 has 13 amino acids. Germline CDR1 MGHRA, CDR2 YSYEKL. The germline V and J ends were trimmed by 1 base and 5 bases, with 9 bases remaining between them. This CDR3 is CASSQVLGHEQYF. CDR3 sequence (DNA): TGCGCCAGCAGCCAAGTTTTGGGGCACGAGCAGTACTTC.

The V call is TRBV11-2, the J call TRBJ2-1; TRBD2 matches 13 bases. Germline lookup yields CDR1 SGHAT and CDR2 FQNNGV. There are 16 residues in the CDR3. J gave up 9 bases and V 5 bases, and 10 bases lay outside the gene matches. The CDR3 coding sequence is TGTGCCAGCAGCGTCAGACTAGCGGGAGGTGGGGTTGAGCAGTTCTTC. Translation: CASSVRLAGGGVEQFF.

The V call is TRBV11-1, the J call TRBJ1-2; 9 bases map to TRBD1. Germline CDR1 reads SGHAT; CDR2 reads FQDESV (reference sequence). There are 14 residues in the CDR3. V shed 5 bases, J shed 10 bases, and the junction held 11 bases outside the gene matches. CDR3 residues: CASSARRDRVSYTF. The CDR3 nucleotides read TGTGCCAGCAGCGCACGCCGGGACAGGGTTTCCTACACCTTC.

V is TRBV28 and J is TRBJ2-7; 7 nucleotides match TRBD2. The CDR3 runs to 15 residues. J was trimmed by 4 bases and V by 6 bases; bases with no gene match: 12. Germline V lookup: CDR1 MDHEN, CDR2 SYDVKM. DNA for the CDR3: TGTGCCAGCAGCCGAGCTAGCGGTGCTGCGTACGAGCAGTACTTC. Residues: CASSRASGAAYEQYF.

This sequence joins TRBV5-4 and TRBJ2-5, with D possibly being TRBD1 (5 bases). The CDR3 is made up of 15 amino acids. Trimming took off 3 bases at V and 1 base at J, with 13 bases between the two ends. The germline V gene encodes CDR1 SGHNT and CDR2 YYREEE (reference sequence). CDR3 coding DNA: TGTGCCAGCAGCTCGCCAGGGAAGGGCCAAGAGACCCAGTACTTC. Translated: CASSSPGKGQETQYF.

This chain links TRBV5-4 with TRBJ2-5, with TRBD2 identical over 12 bases. The V segment lost 3 bases and the J segment 3 bases; nucleotides outside the gene matches: 3. This CDR3 comprises 15 residues. Germline lookup yields CDR1 SGHNT and CDR2 YYREEE (reference sequence). CDR3 region: CASSWRLAGEETQYF. CDR3 nucleotides: TGTGCCAGCAGCTGGAGACTAGCGGGAGAAGAGACCCAGTACTTC.

This chain joins TRBV27 and TRBJ2-7; possible D gene TRBD2, 6 bases. Germline loops: CDR1 MNHEY, CDR2 SMNVEV (reference sequence). V was trimmed by 5 bases and J by 0 bases, leaving 11 bases between them. This CDR3 has 14 residues. CDR3 residues: CASSAGRPSYEQYF. The CDR3, as DNA: TGTGCCAGCAGTGCAGGGAGGCCCTCCTACGAGCAGTACTTC.

Written as DNA, the CDR3 is TGTGCCAGCAGTGAACAGCTAGCGGGTACGGCAGATACGCAGTATTTT. Encoded protein: CASSEQLAGTADTQYF. The chain employs TRBV6-1 and TRBJ2-3, with 8 bases identical to TRBD2. CDR3 size: 16 residues. The V gene end was trimmed by 2 bases and the J gene end by 4 bases; junction bases not matched to a gene: 8. Germline CDR1 reads MNHNS; CDR2 reads SASEGT.

The chain joins TRBV2 to TRBJ2-7, with D tentatively TRBD1 or TRBD2 (5 bases each). CDR1 SNHLY and CDR2 FYNNEI come from the germline V gene. V dropped 4 bases and J dropped 7 bases, with 14 bases sitting between them. The CDR3 has 13 residues. The CDR3 sequence is CASSGDALGEQYF. The CDR3 nucleotides are TGTGCCAGCAGTGGGGACGCCTTGGGGGAGCAGTACTTC.

This clone was observed once. The rearrangement links TRBV6-5 to TRBJ2-7; D not certain. CDR3 length equals 14 residues. The V gene lost 9 bases and the J gene lost 7 bases, with 22 bases spanning the gap. Germline assignment: CDR1 MNHEY and CDR2 SVGAGI. The CDR3 DNA reads as TGTGCCAGTCGAAGGGCGACGCCCATGGGGGAGCAGTACTTC. Translation gives CASRRATPMGEQYF.

This clone was seen a few times. V gene TRBV7-9 combines with J gene TRBJ2-1; no clear D. Trimming cost V 5 bases and J 8 bases, with 16 bases left between them. This CDR3 has 14 amino acids. Germline V gene lookup returns CDR1 SEHNR and CDR2 FQNEAQ (reference sequence). The CDR3, as DNA: TGTGCCAGCAGCCCCCAGCGAATGACCCATGAGCAGTTCTTC. Amino acids: CASSPQRMTHEQFF.